The clone carrying this T cell receptor (beta chain) was picked up many times. Its antigen is still unknown. The CDR3 covers 15 residues. Trimming shortened V by 5 bases and J by 3 bases, and 18 bases separated the two germline ends. Germline V gene data show CDR1 as SGHRS and CDR2 as YFSETQ. This specimen comes from a study of T cells in Graves' hyperthyroidism and ophthalmopathy. Broader study findings: Classification by a 13 V-J model distinguished ophthalmopathy from stable hyperthyroidism.

PBMCs were collected from a roughly 9.7 ml volume of fresh peripheral blood. It was RNA transcripts that yielded the amplified TCR beta CDR3 regions. First-round RT-PCR with HTBI primers amplified the TCR CDR3 region. TCRdb ran MiXCR on the multiplex PCR reads and lists one entry per CDR3 protein. This sample has some 500,000 distinct CDR3 sequences, with approximately 25% found just once. This receptor was identified in a woman in her thirties with Graves' ophthalmopathy. The sequenced sample consisted of blood. This sequence joins TRBV5-1 and TRBJ2-7; D is unresolved. The CDR3 region has the DNA TGCGCCAGCAGGCTTGGGCAGAAAACATTCTACGAGCAGTACTTC. It translates to CASRLGQKTFYEQYF.